The 29 T cell receptor beta chains reported below all come from one sample, sequenced in a study of breast tumors, draining lymph nodes, adjacent tissues. Breast cancer patients provided tissue from their axillary draining lymph nodes. TCRdb called the multiplex PCR reads again in MiXCR, with one record for every CDR3 protein. The repertoire holds 100,000 or so distinct CDR3 sequences, with approximately 22% as singletons. The sequencing input was axillary lymph node tissue. Source of these receptors: a female donor with breast cancer. Some clones in this sample may be carry-over from other donors' samples.

This clonotype was detected only a few times. The chain is built from TRBV6-1 and TRBJ2-3; TRBD2 aligns across 12 bases. The junction had 6 bases not matched to a gene; V was cut back by 2 bases and J by 6 bases. The germline CDR1 and CDR2 sequences are MNHNS and SASEGT. The CDR3 sequence is 16 residues long. The CDR3 is CASSELASGGADTQYF. The DNA of the CDR3 is TGTGCCAGCAGTGAATTGGCTAGCGGGGGGGCCGATACGCAGTATTTT.

The sample holds one count of this clonotype. A much larger clone differs by one base, so this may be a read error. The rearrangement links TRBV6-2 or TRBV6-3 to TRBJ2-7; D may be TRBD1 (6 bases). Germline CDR1 and CDR2: MNHEY and SVGEGT. The CDR3 has 17 amino acids. The CDR3 protein is CAGSPINDRRRPYEQYF. CDR3 in DNA: TGTGCCGGCAGTCCAATAAATGACAGGAGAAGACCCTACGAGCAGTACTTC.

V usage is TRBV2 and J usage is TRBJ1-5; D is unresolved. Trimming removed 7 bases from V and 3 bases from J, with 13 bases in between. The length of the CDR3 is 14 residues. Germline CDR1 is SNHLY and CDR2 is FYNNEI. The CDR3 nucleotides read TGTGCCAGCACTCGGGGTTCGGACAATCAGCCCCAGCATTTT. Amino acid sequence: CASTRGSDNQPQHF.

The sample holds a few counts of this clonotype. The chain's CDR3 is CSARALGFGTYEQYF. The CDR3 DNA is TGCAGTGCTAGGGCCCTGGGGTTTGGGACCTACGAGCAGTACTTC. The rearrangement links TRBV20-1 to TRBJ2-7; D gene ambiguous. Germline-derived CDR1 and CDR2 are DFQATT and SNEGSKA (reference sequence). The V end lost 3 bases, the J end lost 2 bases, and 17 bases lay between the germline ends. This CDR3 comprises 15 residues.

This clonotype has a count of ten or more. The chain uses TRBV6-1 and TRBJ2-3; TRBD1 might be the D (6 bases). The germline V gene has CDR1 MNHNS and CDR2 SASEGT. With 6 bases removed from V and 0 bases from J, the gap between germline ends came to 19 bases. The CDR3 extends over 17 amino acids. CDR3 nucleotides: TGTGCCAGCAGCGCGCGGATTTGGGACACAAGCACAGATACGCAGTATTTT. It codes for CASSARIWDTSTDTQYF.

This clonotype was seen many times. The J gene is TRBJ2-7, the V gene TRBV9, with D perhaps being TRBD1 or TRBD2 (5 bases each). CDR3 length equals 15 residues. Germline V gene sequence: CDR1 SGDLS, CDR2 YYNGEE. V was cut by 4 bases and J by 3 bases, with 17 bases left in between. CDR3 sequence reads: CASSPRGRDHYEQYF. The CDR3 DNA sequence: TGTGCCAGCAGCCCTCGCGGCAGGGACCACTACGAGCAGTACTTC.

This clonotype was found many times. The chain employs TRBV12-3 or TRBV12-4 and TRBJ2-7, with a weak D call TRBD1 (6 bases). The length of the CDR3 is 14 residues. The V gene lost 6 bases and the J gene lost 3 bases, with 15 bases spanning the gap. CDR3 protein: CASSSSLQGYEQYF. The CDR3 coding sequence is TGTGCCAGCAGCTCTTCTTTACAGGGCTACGAGCAGTACTTC.

This clonotype has a handful of counts. V usage is TRBV20-1 and J usage is TRBJ2-4; 8 nucleotides match TRBD1. CDR3 length: 16 residues. The germline V gene has CDR1 DFQATT and CDR2 SNEGSKA (reference sequence). V lost 1 base to trimming and J lost 5 bases; unmatched junction nucleotides: 10. The CDR3 loop reads CSARGTGRLNENIQYF. The CDR3 DNA is TGCAGTGCTAGAGGGACAGGGAGGTTAAATGAAAACATTCAGTACTTC.

Ten or more counts support this clonotype. The chain recombines TRBV5-4 with TRBJ2-7; D perhaps matches TRBD1 (5 bases). V shed 2 bases and J shed 6 bases, with 9 bases lying between them. This CDR3 is 12 amino acids long. Germline loops: CDR1 SGHNT, CDR2 YYREEE (reference sequence). CDR3 in amino acids: CASSFSRGEQYF. In nucleotides, the CDR3 is TGTGCCAGCAGCTTCAGTAGGGGCGAGCAGTACTTC. Combining the CDR3 with reference TRBV5-4 and TRBJ2-7 gives the whole variable domain ETGVTQSPTHLIKTRGQQVTLRCSSQSGHNTVSWYQQALGQGPQFIFQYYREEENGRGNFPPRFSGLQFPNYSSELNVNALELDDSALYLCASSFSRGEQYFGPGTRLTVT.

The sample holds many counts of this clonotype. The chain is built from TRBV6-2 or TRBV6-3 and TRBJ2-3; TRBD1 matches at 8 bases. The germline V gene has CDR1 MNHEY and CDR2 SVGEGT. The CDR3 covers 15 residues. With 6 bases clipped from V and 2 bases from J, the junction kept 7 bases outside the gene matches. CDR3 DNA: TGTGCCAGCAGGTTGACAGGGGCCCACACAGATACGCAGTATTTT. The encoded protein is CASRLTGAHTDTQYF.

This clonotype was observed a handful of times. The V and J genes are TRBV12-3 or TRBV12-4 and TRBJ2-4; 7 nucleotides align to TRBD1. The CDR3 is 12 amino acids. J lost 5 bases, V lost 7 bases, and 2 bases had no gene match. CDR3 sequence (DNA): TGTGCCAGCAAGGGGGCACAAAACATTCAGTACTTC. As protein: CASKGAQNIQYF.

Many counts were recorded for this clonotype. The chain combines TRBV5-6 with TRBJ2-3; 10 nucleotides line up with TRBD2. The V gene's germline CDR1 is SGHDT and CDR2 YYEEEE. V lost 2 bases to trimming and J lost 4 bases; unmatched junction nucleotides: 7. CDR3 length: 16 residues. CDR3 nucleotide sequence: TGTGCCAGCAGCTTTCTAGCGGGAGTTGTTGCAGATACGCAGTATTTT. Translation gives CASSFLAGVVADTQYF.

This clonotype was picked up a small number of times. A much larger clone lies one base from this, so it may be a read error. The chain links TRBV9 to TRBJ1-6, with 9 bases matching TRBD1. Trimming cost V 3 bases and J 11 bases; bases outside gene matches: 9. Looked up from germline, CDR1 is SGDLS and CDR2 is YYNGEE. The CDR3 spans 15 residues. The CDR3 sequence is CASSAGTGLNPPLHF. CDR3 DNA: TGTGCCAGCAGCGCAGGGACAGGGCTAAATCCACCCCTCCACTTT.

The DNA of the CDR3 is TGTGCCACGATAGGACAGACCACTGAAGCTTTCTTT. Protein: CATIGQTTEAFF. V and J are TRBV10-3 and TRBJ1-1, with a tentative D call TRBD1 (6 bases). The CDR3 is 12 residues long. V was shortened by 10 bases and J by 4 bases, with 13 bases between the two germline ends. CDR1 and CDR2 from the germline V gene are ENHRY and SYGVKD.

This clonotype was detected many times. The chain carries TRBV2 and TRBJ2-5, with no clear D. Trimming pared 8 bases from V and 4 bases from J, leaving 11 bases between. This CDR3 contains 12 residues. CDR1 SNHLY and CDR2 FYNNEI come from the germline V gene. This CDR3 reads CASAGSRETQYF. DNA of the CDR3: TGTGCCAGCGCTGGAAGTAGAGAGACCCAGTACTTC.

The table lists this clonotype with many counts. The chain couples TRBV19 to TRBJ2-7; no definite D call. The CDR3 runs 14 residues. Germline lookup yields CDR1 LNHDA and CDR2 SQIVND (reference sequence). V lost 3 bases, J lost 2 bases, and 11 bases lay in between. This chain's CDR3 is CASSINGRTYEQYF. For the CDR3, the DNA is TGTGCCAGTAGTATCAACGGCCGTACCTACGAGCAGTACTTC. The full variable domain, rest sourced from reference TRBV19 and TRBJ2-7, is DGGITQSPKYLFRKEGQNVTLSCEQNLNHDAMYWYRQDPGQGLRLIYYSQIVNDFQKGDIAEGYSVSREKKESFPLTVTSAQKNPTAFYLCASSINGRTYEQYFGPGTRLTVT.

A note on this clonotype: Being one base from a much bigger clone, this may be a read error. This chain links TRBV25-1 with TRBJ2-7; the match to TRBD2 covers 7 bases. CDR3 length equals 12 residues. Germline V gene sequence: CDR1 MGHDK, CDR2 SYGVNS. CDR3 sequence reads: CASRGLPYAQYF. For the CDR3, the DNA is TGTGCCAGCAGGGGACTACCCTACGCGCAGTACTTC.

V usage is TRBV28 and J usage is TRBJ1-2, with D tentatively TRBD1 (5 bases). CDR1 and CDR2 (germline): MDHEN, SYDVKM. Trimming shortened V by 4 bases and J by 5 bases, and 8 bases separated the two germline ends. CDR3 length equals 12 residues. This chain's CDR3 is CASSSPGYGYTF. The DNA of the CDR3 is TGTGCCAGCAGTTCTCCAGGGTATGGCTACACCTTC.

Points on this clonotype: This sequence may be a read error, since a much larger clone differs from it by one base. V gene TRBV30 combines with J gene TRBJ2-7; D might be TRBD2 (5 bases). V lost 2 bases and J lost 3, with 14 bases in between. The CDR3 covers 14 residues. Germline lookup yields CDR1 GTSNPN and CDR2 SVGIG (reference sequence). CDR3 region: CAWSLGGHVYEQYF. The DNA of the CDR3 is TGTGCCTGGAGTCTTGGCGGGCACGTCTACGAGCAGTACTTC.

This clonotype was counted many times. The chain links TRBV20-1 to TRBJ1-5, with unresolved D. Germline CDR1 is DFQATT and CDR2 is SNEGSKA (reference sequence). The V end lost 3 bases, the J end lost 4 bases, and 10 bases lay between the germline ends. The CDR3 runs to 13 residues. The chain's CDR3 is CSARGKVNQPQHF. Written as DNA, the CDR3 is TGCAGTGCTAGGGGGAAAGTAAATCAGCCCCAGCATTTT.

This clonotype showed up many times. The CDR3 loop reads CSAPVWGETQYF. In DNA form, the CDR3 reads TGCAGTGCCCCCGTATGGGGGGAGACCCAGTACTTC. The chain couples TRBV20-1 to TRBJ2-5, with D perhaps given as TRBD1 or TRBD2 (5 bases each). V lost 6 bases and J lost 5, with 13 bases in between. The CDR3 totals 12 residues. The germline V gene encodes CDR1 DFQATT and CDR2 SNEGSKA (reference sequence).

Only a few counts were recorded for this clonotype. The chain employs TRBV12-3 or TRBV12-4 and TRBJ1-1; no firm D call. The ends were cut back, 6 bases at V and 5 bases at J, with 19 bases in the middle. The CDR3 extends over 15 amino acids. In DNA form, the CDR3 reads TGTGCCAGCAGGAGCCCGGACGACGGGTCGACTGAAGCTTTCTTT. It is translated as CASRSPDDGSTEAFF.

V usage is TRBV9 and J usage is TRBJ2-7; D might be TRBD2 (5 bases). From germline, CDR1 is SGDLS and CDR2 YYNGEE. With 2 bases removed from V and 0 bases from J, the gap between germline ends came to 9 bases. The CDR3 runs 14 residues. CDR3 amino acids: CASSVLANSYEQYF. The CDR3 DNA follows: TGTGCCAGCAGCGTCCTAGCCAACTCCTACGAGCAGTACTTC.

This clonotype occurred many times. The chain employs TRBV15 and TRBJ2-2; D uncertain. Germline assignment: CDR1 LNHNV and CDR2 YYDKDF (reference sequence). V lost 0 bases and J lost 6, with 14 bases in between. CDR3 length: 16 residues. The CDR3 protein is CATSRDLWAKAGELFF. The CDR3 coding sequence is TGTGCCACCAGCAGAGATCTATGGGCGAAGGCCGGGGAGCTGTTTTTT.

Details on this clonotype: A much larger clone is a single base away; this may be a read error. This chain uses TRBV19 with TRBJ1-2, with D uncertain. The length of the CDR3 is 14 residues. The germline gives CDR1 LNHDA, CDR2 SQIVND (reference sequence). V lost 10 bases and J 2 bases, leaving 17 bases between the germline ends. The CDR3 sequence is CATNPEQENYGYTF. CDR3 nucleotide sequence: TGTGCCACGAATCCGGAACAAGAAAACTATGGCTACACCTTC. The variable domain in full, completed from reference TRBV19 and TRBJ1-2, reads DGGITQSPKYLFRKEGQNVTLSCEQNLNHDAMYWYRQDPGQGLRLIYYSQIVNDFQKGDIAEGYSVSREKKESFPLTVTSAQKNPTAFYLCATNPEQENYGYTFGSGTRLTVV.

This clonotype occurred many times. The chain uses TRBV11-2 and TRBJ1-3; D not certain. The CDR3 spans 13 residues. The V gene lost 1 base and the J gene lost 4 bases, with 5 bases spanning the gap. Germline CDR1 and CDR2: SGHAT and FQNNGV. In DNA, the CDR3 is TGTGCCAGCAGCTTAGTCGTGGGAAACACCATATATTTT. It is translated as CASSLVVGNTIYF.

This clonotype was seen many times. V usage is TRBV9 and J usage is TRBJ1-2, with a weak D call TRBD1 (5 bases). In germline, CDR1 is SGDLS, CDR2 YYNGEE. The V gene lost 3 bases and the J gene lost 8 bases, with 14 bases spanning the gap. The CDR3 is 13 residues long. The CDR3 nucleotides read TGTGCCAGCAGCGCACCAGGGTACCGAGGCTACACCTTC. It yields the protein CASSAPGYRGYTF.

The rearrangement joins TRBV28 to TRBJ2-3, with D possibly TRBD2 on 5 matching bases. V dropped 8 bases and J dropped 6 bases, with 15 bases sitting between them. This CDR3 comprises 13 residues. Germline V lookup: CDR1 MDHEN, CDR2 SYDVKM. This CDR3 reads CASRTGLYDTQYF. DNA of the CDR3: TGTGCCAGCCGGACGGGATTGTATGATACGCAGTATTTT.

At least ten counts were recorded for this clonotype. The chain combines TRBV20-1 with TRBJ2-1; the match to TRBD2 covers 7 bases. Germline V gene data show CDR1 as DFQATT and CDR2 as SNEGSKA (reference sequence). Trimming removed 0 bases from V and 9 bases from J; junction bases left unmatched: 11. The CDR3 sequence is 15 residues long. The CDR3 DNA reads TGCAGTGCTAGAGATATGAGAGCGGGGTCTATTGAGCAGTTCTTC. This gives the protein CSARDMRAGSIEQFF.